The 10 T cell receptor beta chains in this list originate from one sample, sequenced in a study of blood T cell repertoires in COVID-19. Here immunoSEQ multiplex PCR was the method, and the copy in TCRdb shows in-frame clones only, minus some. This sample yields just under 350,000 clones, of which about nine tenths are seen a single time; just under 7.5% belongs to the top ten. Sequenced sample: peripheral blood. The source is a woman in her 70s with COVID-19, enrolled during active disease.

V gene TRBV5-4 combines with J gene TRBJ1-2; perhaps TRBD1 as D (5 bases). In germline, CDR1 is SGHNT, CDR2 YYREEE (reference sequence). V lost 0 bases, J lost 8 bases, and 8 bases lay in between. The CDR3 is made up of 12 amino acids. CDR3 DNA: TGTGCCAGCAGCTTGGCAGGGTTCGGCTACACCTTC. Protein product: CASSLAGFGYTF.

V gene TRBV28 combines with J gene TRBJ2-6; TRBD1 agrees at 9 bases. The length of the CDR3 is 19 residues. V was clipped by 5 bases and J by 4 bases; unmatched bases: 15. CDR1 and CDR2 (germline): MDHEN, SYDVKM. This chain's CDR3 is CASSMTPGQGLAGANVLTF. The CDR3 DNA sequence: TGTGCCAGCAGTATGACACCGGGACAGGGTCTGGCAGGGGCCAACGTCCTGACTTTC.

The CDR3 bases are TGTGCCAGCAGTGACAATGCACAGTTTAGCAATCAGCCCCAGCATTTT. It is translated as CASSDNAQFSNQPQHF. This chain links TRBV6-1 with TRBJ1-5, with D uncertain. The CDR3 is 16 residues long. CDR1 and CDR2 (germline): MNHNS, SASEGT. V dropped 3 bases and J dropped 0 bases, with 12 bases sitting between them.

CDR3: CATSESKGQGYGYTF. The CDR3 region has the DNA TGTGCCACCAGTGAGTCCAAGGGGCAGGGCTATGGCTACACCTTC. The chain employs TRBV24-1 and TRBJ1-2; D possibly corresponds to TRBD1 (5 bases). The CDR3 loop spans 15 amino acids. Germline CDR1 and CDR2: KGHDR and SFDVKD. Deletions cut 4 bases from V and 4 bases from J, with 15 bases between.

V usage is TRBV4-1 and J usage is TRBJ1-5; 11 nucleotides align to TRBD1. Unmatched junction bases numbered 1, after V lost 1 base and J lost 2 bases. The CDR3 has 16 amino acids. Germline V gene lookup returns CDR1 MGHRA and CDR2 YSYEKL. The DNA of the CDR3 is TGCGCCAGCAGCCAAGGGACAGGGGGCGGCAATCAGCCCCAGCATTTT. This translates into CASSQGTGGGNQPQHF.

This clone showed up just once. The chain is built from TRBV4-1 and TRBJ2-7, with 13 bases lining up with TRBD2. This CDR3 contains 15 residues. J lost 2 bases, V lost 4 bases, and 2 bases had no gene match. In germline, CDR1 is MGHRA, CDR2 YSYEKL. The chain's CDR3 is CASSLGLAGPYEQYF. For the CDR3, the DNA is TGCGCCAGCAGCCTGGGACTAGCGGGACCCTACGAGCAGTACTTC.

V usage is TRBV5-4 and J usage is TRBJ2-7; D is perhaps TRBD1 (5 bases). Trimming pared 2 bases from V and 2 bases from J, leaving 11 bases between. The CDR3 totals 14 residues. Per germline, CDR1 SGHNT and CDR2 YYREEE (reference sequence). In nucleotides, the CDR3 is TGTGCCAGCAGCTTCTTAGAAGGGGCCTACGAGCAGTACTTC. Residues: CASSFLEGAYEQYF.

The CDR3 here is CASLEAGINEKLFF. The CDR3 DNA reads TGTGCCAGCCTCGAGGCAGGGATCAATGAAAAACTGTTTTTT. The V call is TRBV28, the J call TRBJ1-4; D may be TRBD1 (5 bases). This CDR3 is 14 amino acids long. The V and J ends lost 8 bases and 5 bases respectively, with 15 bases between them. The V gene's germline CDR1 is MDHEN and CDR2 SYDVKM.

This sequence joins TRBV2 and TRBJ2-7; D is perhaps TRBD1 (5 bases). V was clipped by 4 bases and J by 2 bases, with 15 bases between them. The CDR3 spans 15 residues. Germline lookup yields CDR1 SNHLY and CDR2 FYNNEI. CDR3 sequence (DNA): TGTGCCAGCAGTGTAGGCAGGGTAAAGGCCTACGAGCAGTACTTC. Its protein is CASSVGRVKAYEQYF.

The gene calls are TRBV2 and TRBJ1-2; D gene uncertain. The CDR3 spans 12 residues. CDR1 SNHLY and CDR2 FYNNEI come from the germline V gene. The ends were cut back, 4 bases at V and 7 bases at J, with 10 bases in the middle. The CDR3 is CASSGMAGGYTF. In nucleotides, the CDR3 is TGTGCCAGCAGTGGTATGGCGGGTGGCTACACCTTC.